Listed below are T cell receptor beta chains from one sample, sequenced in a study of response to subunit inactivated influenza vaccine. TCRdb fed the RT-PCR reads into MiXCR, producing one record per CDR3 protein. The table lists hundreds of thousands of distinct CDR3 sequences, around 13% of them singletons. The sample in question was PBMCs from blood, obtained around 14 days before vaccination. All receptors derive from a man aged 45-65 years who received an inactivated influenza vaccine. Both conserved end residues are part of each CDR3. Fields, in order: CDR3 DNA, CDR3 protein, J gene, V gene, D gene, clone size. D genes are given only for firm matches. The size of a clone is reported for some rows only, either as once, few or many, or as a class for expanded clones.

cdr3_nt: TGTGCCAGCAGTGAAAGGGGGGGCTTGAACACCGGGGAGCTGTTTTTT; cdr3_aa: CASSERGGLNTGELFF; j_call: TRBJ2-2; v_call: TRBV6-1; d_call: NA; clone_size: NA
cdr3_nt: TGTGCCAGCAGCTTGGTAGCCAATACGCAGTATTTT; cdr3_aa: CASSLVANTQYF; j_call: TRBJ2-3; v_call: TRBV5-5; d_call: NA; clone_size: NA
cdr3_nt: TGCAGCGTTGGGCAGGGGAGCTCTGGGGCCAACGTCCTGACTTTC; cdr3_aa: CSVGQGSSGANVLTF; j_call: TRBJ2-6; v_call: TRBV29-1; d_call: NA; clone_size: few
cdr3_nt: TGTGCCAGCAGTTCCCTAGCGAAAGCCAGCTACGAGCAGTACTTC; cdr3_aa: CASSSLAKASYEQYF; j_call: TRBJ2-7; v_call: TRBV6-5; d_call: NA; clone_size: NA
cdr3_nt: TGCGCCAGCAGCCAAGCTGGGCAAGGAATTGAGACCCAGTACTTC; cdr3_aa: CASSQAGQGIETQYF; j_call: TRBJ2-5; v_call: TRBV4-3; d_call: NA; clone_size: few
cdr3_nt: TGTGCCAGCAGGTCCCGGACAGGGGACTATGGCTACACCTTC; cdr3_aa: CASRSRTGDYGYTF; j_call: TRBJ1-2; v_call: TRBV6-1; d_call: TRBD1; clone_size: NA
cdr3_nt: TGTGCCAGCAGTTACTCCCTAGCGGGAGTTTACAATGAGCAGTTCTTC; cdr3_aa: CASSYSLAGVYNEQFF; j_call: TRBJ2-1; v_call: TRBV6-2/TRBV6-3; d_call: TRBD2; clone_size: few
cdr3_nt: TGTGCCAGCAGTTCTAACTTATTTGGGACAGCGCCGAGCACAGATACGCAGTATTTT; cdr3_aa: CASSSNLFGTAPSTDTQYF; j_call: TRBJ2-3; v_call: TRBV6-5; d_call: TRBD1; clone_size: NA
cdr3_nt: TGTGCCAGCAGCCAAGAAGGGCAGACGCAAGAGACCCAGTACTTC; cdr3_aa: CASSQEGQTQETQYF; j_call: TRBJ2-5; v_call: TRBV3-1; d_call: NA; clone_size: few
cdr3_nt: TGTGCCAGCAGCCGCCTCGGACAGGGGGACTATGGCTACACCTTC; cdr3_aa: CASSRLGQGDYGYTF; j_call: TRBJ1-2; v_call: TRBV7-2; d_call: TRBD1; clone_size: NA
cdr3_nt: TGCAGCGTTGCGAGGGGGCCGTGGGGAACAGATACGCAGTATTTT; cdr3_aa: CSVARGPWGTDTQYF; j_call: TRBJ2-3; v_call: TRBV29-1; d_call: TRBD1; clone_size: NA
cdr3_nt: TGTGCCAGCAGTACAAGCGGGGGGTTAAATGAGCAGTTCTTC; cdr3_aa: CASSTSGGLNEQFF; j_call: TRBJ2-1; v_call: TRBV6-2/TRBV6-3; d_call: TRBD2; clone_size: many
cdr3_nt: TGTGCCAGCAGAGAACCCGGCAAGGAGACCCAGTACTTC; cdr3_aa: CASREPGKETQYF; j_call: TRBJ2-5; v_call: TRBV25-1; d_call: NA; clone_size: many
cdr3_nt: TGCGCCAGCAGTGTTAGGGCTGAAGAGACCCAGTACTTC; cdr3_aa: CASSVRAEETQYF; j_call: TRBJ2-5; v_call: TRBV5-1; d_call: NA; clone_size: many
cdr3_nt: TGTGCCAGCAGTTACTCAACGGGCCCTGAAGCTTTCTTT; cdr3_aa: CASSYSTGPEAFF; j_call: TRBJ1-1; v_call: TRBV6-2/TRBV6-3; d_call: NA; clone_size: NA
cdr3_nt: TGTGCCAGCAGTTCTCACCCCTTTCGGGGGCCTTACAATGAGCAGTTCTTC; cdr3_aa: CASSSHPFRGPYNEQFF; j_call: TRBJ2-1; v_call: TRBV6-2/TRBV6-3; d_call: NA; clone_size: many
cdr3_nt: TGTGCCAGCAGCCAAGATCTAACGGCGCCTAACTATGGCTACACCTTC; cdr3_aa: CASSQDLTAPNYGYTF; j_call: TRBJ1-2; v_call: TRBV3-1; d_call: NA; clone_size: few
cdr3_nt: TGCGCCAGCAGCTTTGGGATGGACAGGAACACCGGGGAGCTGTTTTTT; cdr3_aa: CASSFGMDRNTGELFF; j_call: TRBJ2-2; v_call: TRBV5-1; d_call: NA; clone_size: NA
cdr3_nt: TGTGCCAGCAGTGTACCGGGACAGGGGGCTGGTGAAGCTTTCTTT; cdr3_aa: CASSVPGQGAGEAFF; j_call: TRBJ1-1; v_call: TRBV12-3/TRBV12-4; d_call: TRBD1; clone_size: NA
cdr3_nt: TGTGCCAGCAGTTTTTTGCAGATAAGCACCGGGGAGCTGTTTTTT; cdr3_aa: CASSFLQISTGELFF; j_call: TRBJ2-2; v_call: TRBV28; d_call: NA; clone_size: NA
cdr3_nt: TGTGCCAGCAGTTTTATCGAGGAGACCCAGTACTTC; cdr3_aa: CASSFIEETQYF; j_call: TRBJ2-5; v_call: TRBV28; d_call: NA; clone_size: few
cdr3_nt: TGTGCCAGCAGTTTATGGGGACCATCCAATGAGCAGTTCTTC; cdr3_aa: CASSLWGPSNEQFF; j_call: TRBJ2-1; v_call: TRBV27; d_call: NA; clone_size: few
cdr3_nt: TGCAGTGGACAGGGTGGCCACTCTGGAAACACCATATATTTT; cdr3_aa: CSGQGGHSGNTIYF; j_call: TRBJ1-3; v_call: TRBV20-1; d_call: TRBD1; clone_size: NA
cdr3_nt: TGTGCCAGCAGCTCCTCGGGACTAGCGGCGAAGACCCAGTACTTC; cdr3_aa: CASSSSGLAAKTQYF; j_call: TRBJ2-5; v_call: TRBV7-2; d_call: TRBD2; clone_size: few
cdr3_nt: TGCGCCAGCAGCGGCACTAAGTCTAGCACAGATACGCAGTATTTT; cdr3_aa: CASSGTKSSTDTQYF; j_call: TRBJ2-3; v_call: TRBV5-1; d_call: NA; clone_size: NA
cdr3_nt: TGCAGCGTTTCACGTGGCGCGGCAGGACTCGAGCAGTACTTC; cdr3_aa: CSVSRGAAGLEQYF; j_call: TRBJ2-7; v_call: TRBV29-1; d_call: NA; clone_size: few
cdr3_nt: TGTGCCAGCAGTTACTCGTCTAGCGGGGGCCTTTACAATGAGCAGTTCTTC; cdr3_aa: CASSYSSSGGLYNEQFF; j_call: TRBJ2-1; v_call: TRBV6-5; d_call: TRBD2; clone_size: few
cdr3_nt: TGTGCCAGCAGTTTACAGGGGTCGGCCAAAAACATTCAGTACTTC; cdr3_aa: CASSLQGSAKNIQYF; j_call: TRBJ2-4; v_call: TRBV12-3/TRBV12-4; d_call: NA; clone_size: NA
cdr3_nt: TGTGCCAGCAGCCTTCCTAAGGGGAGCAATGAGCAGTTCTTC; cdr3_aa: CASSLPKGSNEQFF; j_call: TRBJ2-1; v_call: TRBV7-2; d_call: NA; clone_size: many
cdr3_nt: TGCAGTGCTCACAGGGGGCTGAATTCACCCCTCCACTTT; cdr3_aa: CSAHRGLNSPLHF; j_call: TRBJ1-6; v_call: TRBV20-1; d_call: TRBD1; clone_size: few
cdr3_nt: TGTGCCAGCAGCAAGAAGTGGGGGACTGAGCAGTTCTTC; cdr3_aa: CASSKKWGTEQFF; j_call: TRBJ2-1; v_call: TRBV4-2; d_call: NA; clone_size: few
cdr3_nt: TGTGCCAGCAGCCCCGACAGGGAATCAGATACGCAGTATTTT; cdr3_aa: CASSPDRESDTQYF; j_call: TRBJ2-3; v_call: TRBV13; d_call: TRBD1; clone_size: NA
cdr3_nt: TGTGCCAGCAGTTCCGCATCACTTACCTCATGG; cdr3_aa: CASSSASLTSW; j_call: TRBJ2-1; v_call: TRBV6-2/TRBV6-3; d_call: NA; clone_size: NA
cdr3_nt: TGTGCCAGCTCACCGCTCGGGCGAGTGAACACTGAAGCTTTCTTT; cdr3_aa: CASSPLGRVNTEAFF; j_call: TRBJ1-1; v_call: TRBV18; d_call: NA; clone_size: many
cdr3_nt: TGTGCCAGCAGCGGGCAGGGCCCTTCCTACGAGCAGTACTTC; cdr3_aa: CASSGQGPSYEQYF; j_call: TRBJ2-7; v_call: TRBV11-2; d_call: NA; clone_size: few
cdr3_nt: TGTGCCAGCGGCCGACCCCGGGGCACCGGGGAGCTGTTTTTT; cdr3_aa: CASGRPRGTGELFF; j_call: TRBJ2-2; v_call: TRBV6-2/TRBV6-3; d_call: NA; clone_size: few
cdr3_nt: TGTGCCAGCAGCTTAGACGGCCTTACAACGGGTACTGAGCAGTTCTTC; cdr3_aa: CASSLDGLTTGTEQFF; j_call: TRBJ2-1; v_call: TRBV7-9; d_call: NA; clone_size: NA
cdr3_nt: TGCGCCAGCAGCCAAGAAGGGCGACAAGCTTTCTTT; cdr3_aa: CASSQEGRQAFF; j_call: TRBJ1-1; v_call: TRBV4-1; d_call: NA; clone_size: NA
cdr3_nt: TGCAGTGCTACCCCAGTGAGCAACACAGATACGCAGTATTTT; cdr3_aa: CSATPVSNTDTQYF; j_call: TRBJ2-3; v_call: TRBV20-1; d_call: NA; clone_size: NA